A single sample is the source of the 18 T cell receptor beta chains below, sequenced in a study of beta chain features in type 1 diabetes. Isolated RNA was reverse transcribed in full, so expressed TCRB transcripts were sequenced. Clones were sequenced by immunoSEQ multiplex PCR, and TCRdb holds only the in-frame ones, with some missing. The table has 110,000 to 150,000 clones, roughly 7.2% seen once. The specimen sequenced was central memory CD4+ T cells from blood. The receptors were sampled from a woman in her twenties or thirties in good health.

This clone has only a few counts. This rearrangement joins TRBV6-4 to TRBJ2-5; a possible D gene is TRBD1 (5 bases). CDR3 length equals 13 residues. The V gene lost 3 bases and the J gene lost 4 bases, with 9 bases spanning the gap. CDR1 and CDR2 from the germline V gene are MRHNA and SNTAGT. CDR3 nucleotides: TGTGCCAGCAGTGAGTTGCAGGGAGAGACCCAGTACTTC. Translation gives CASSELQGETQYF.

This clone was seen more than once but under ten times. The chain carries TRBV11-2 and TRBJ2-1; TRBD1 might be the D (5 bases). The CDR3 loop spans 16 amino acids. Trimming took 5 bases from V and 0 from J, leaving 14 bases between them. Germline V CDR1 and CDR2: SGHAT, FQNNGV. The CDR3 reads CASSPLGRNSYNEQFF. The CDR3 bases are TGTGCCAGCAGCCCCCTGGGGCGGAACTCCTACAATGAGCAGTTCTTC. The whole variable domain, remainder taken from reference TRBV11-2 and TRBJ2-1, is EAGVAQSPRYKIIEKRQSVAFWCNPISGHATLYWYQQILGQGPKLLIQFQNNGVVDDSQLPKDRFSAERLKGVDSTLKIQPAKLEDSAVYLCASSPLGRNSYNEQFFGPGTRLTVL.

This clone was counted between two and nine times. The gene calls are TRBV19 and TRBJ1-1; 7 bases fit TRBD1. The CDR3 covers 11 residues. CDR1 and CDR2 (germline): LNHDA, SQIVND (reference sequence). J lost 8 bases, V lost 5 bases, and 2 bases had no gene match. The CDR3 bases are TGTGCCAGTAGTCAGACAGGGGAAGCTTTCTTT. It specifies CASSQTGEAFF.

This clone was recorded a few times. This rearrangement joins TRBV19 to TRBJ1-2; D may be TRBD1 (5 bases). This CDR3 has 13 residues. V lost 10 bases and J 2 bases, leaving 14 bases between the germline ends. Germline CDR1 and CDR2: LNHDA and SQIVND (reference sequence). The CDR3 loop is CATTTGVNYGYTF. The DNA of the CDR3 is TGTGCCACCACCACGGGGGTAAACTATGGCTACACCTTC.

The chain is built from TRBV28 and TRBJ2-7, with D possibly TRBD2 on 6 matching bases. Germline-derived CDR1 and CDR2 are MDHEN and SYDVKM. Trimming took off 5 bases at V and 6 bases at J, with 11 bases between the two ends. The CDR3 spans 12 residues. For the CDR3, the DNA is TGTGCCAGCAGTGAAAGGGGAGGCGAGCAGTACTTC. It codes for CASSERGGEQYF.

The chain is built from TRBV9 and TRBJ2-3; the match to TRBD2 covers 7 bases. From germline, CDR1 is SGDLS and CDR2 YYNGEE. Trimming cost V 1 base and J 5 bases; bases outside gene matches: 7. The CDR3 spans 15 residues. CDR3 in amino acids: CASSVRDGLGDTQYF. DNA of the CDR3: TGTGCCAGCAGCGTACGGGACGGACTAGGAGATACGCAGTATTTT.

V usage is TRBV18 and J usage is TRBJ1-1, with 7 nucleotides matching TRBD1. V lost 5 bases and J lost 2; bases outside the gene matches: 11. CDR3 length equals 16 residues. CDR1 KGHSH and CDR2 LQKENI come from the germline V gene. In DNA form, the CDR3 reads TGTGCCAGCTCAGACCGTTCCGGGACAGCAAACACTGAAGCTTTCTTT. Translated, it gives CASSDRSGTANTEAFF. Looking up the rest from reference TRBV18 and TRBJ1-1 gives the full variable domain: NAGVMQNPRHLVRRRGQEARLRCSPMKGHSHVYWYRQLPEEGLKFMVYLQKENIIDESGMPKERFSAEFPKEGPSILRIQQVVRGDSAAYFCASSDRSGTANTEAFFGQGTRLTVV.

Worth noting for this clone: Its ends do not fully match the called genes, so a read error is possible. The J gene is TRBJ2-7, the V gene TRBV5-1; 9 positions match TRBD1. The length of the CDR3 is 13 residues. Germline V gene sequence: CDR1 SGHRS, CDR2 YFSETQ. As DNA, the CDR3 is TGCGCCAGCAGCTTACCCCAACAGGGGGCGAAAGTATTC. It specifies CASSLPQQGAKVF.

This sequence joins TRBV7-9 and TRBJ2-7; D is unresolved. The CDR3 is made up of 14 amino acids. Germline loops: CDR1 SEHNR, CDR2 FQNEAQ (reference sequence). V dropped 5 bases and J dropped 0 bases, with 11 bases sitting between them. This chain's CDR3 is CASSPSQVSYEQYF. CDR3 DNA: TGTGCCAGCAGCCCCTCGCAGGTCTCCTACGAGCAGTACTTC.

The CDR3 protein is CASSSLSEQFF. The DNA for the CDR3 is TGTGCCAGCAGTTCCTTGAGTGAGCAGTTCTTC. The V call is TRBV5-6, the J call TRBJ2-1; D is ambiguous. The V gene lost 5 bases and the J gene lost 9 bases, with 9 bases spanning the gap. Germline V gene lookup returns CDR1 SGHDT and CDR2 YYEEEE. This CDR3 is built from 11 residues.

The chain employs TRBV5-4 and TRBJ2-3; D may be TRBD2 (6 bases). The germline V gene has CDR1 SGHNT and CDR2 YYREEE (reference sequence). Trimming shortened V by 5 bases and J by 5 bases, and 18 bases separated the two germline ends. The CDR3 has 15 residues. The CDR3 region has the DNA TGTGCCAGCAGTTTTGGGGGGAGTCGACGAGATACGCAGTATTTT. This gives the protein CASSFGGSRRDTQYF.

This clone appeared a few times. The V call is TRBV6-6, the J call TRBJ2-2, with D tentatively TRBD2 (5 bases). Between the trimmed V and J ends, which lost 0 bases and 3 bases, there was a span of 5 bases. Germline loops: CDR1 MNHNY, CDR2 SVGAGI (reference sequence). The CDR3 covers 14 residues. CDR3 sequence: CASSYSRDTGELFF. The CDR3 DNA follows: TGTGCCAGCAGTTACTCGAGGGACACCGGGGAGCTGTTTTTT.

The rearrangement uses TRBV7-3 and TRBJ2-5; TRBD1 agrees at 8 bases. This CDR3 is built from 15 residues. With V trimmed by 1 base and J by 1 base, 2 bases remained unmatched. CDR1 and CDR2 (germline): SGHTA, FQGTGA. The CDR3 nucleotides are TGTGCCAGCAGCTTAAACACAGGGGGCCAAGAGACCCAGTACTTC. It codes for CASSLNTGGQETQYF.

The chain carries TRBV11-1 and TRBJ2-1; 8 nucleotides line up with TRBD2. This CDR3 is built from 14 residues. The germline CDR1 and CDR2 sequences are SGHAT and FQDESV (reference sequence). V was clipped by 5 bases and J by 6 bases; unmatched bases: 6. The DNA for the CDR3 is TGTGCCAGCAGCGCCTATGCGGGAGGCAATGAGCAGTTCTTC. It is translated as CASSAYAGGNEQFF.

This clone was found a few times. The chain has TRBV2 and TRBJ2-5; 7 nucleotides line up with TRBD1. The germline gives CDR1 SNHLY, CDR2 FYNNEI. This CDR3 spans 15 amino acids. V gave up 4 bases and J gave up 2 bases; unmatched junction bases: 7. DNA of the CDR3: TGTGCCAGCAGTGGACAGGGCCGGAGGCAAGAGACCCAGTACTTC. This codes for CASSGQGRRQETQYF.

The chain carries TRBV10-3 and TRBJ2-1; TRBD1 matches at 9 bases. The V gene's germline CDR1 is ENHRY and CDR2 SYGVKD. Unmatched junction bases numbered 16, after V lost 10 bases and J lost 6 bases. The length of the CDR3 is 16 residues. CDR3 sequence (DNA): TGTGCCACCTCCCGGGAACCACAGGGGGCGGGCAATGAGCAGTTCTTC. It specifies CATSREPQGAGNEQFF.

This chain links TRBV19 with TRBJ2-1; TRBD2 agrees at 9 bases. V lost 5 bases and J lost 7; bases outside the gene matches: 9. Germline-derived CDR1 and CDR2 are LNHDA and SQIVND (reference sequence). The CDR3 contains 15 residues. This CDR3 is CASSFSSGRKNEQFF. DNA of the CDR3: TGTGCCAGTAGTTTTTCCAGCGGGAGGAAGAATGAGCAGTTCTTC.

This clone came up many times. An end of the junction differs from the germline gene, which may be a read error. The V call is TRBV7-7, the J call TRBJ2-1; D gene uncertain. This CDR3 has 13 residues. In germline, CDR1 is SSHAT, CDR2 FNYEAQ (reference sequence). This chain's CDR3 is CASSLGVDNEQFF. The CDR3 DNA follows: TGTGCTAGCAGCTTAGGAGTTGACAATGAGCAGTTCTTC.